This T cell receptor beta chain was recorded in a study of blood T cell repertoires in COVID-19. About the research overall: Italy, Spain and the United States were the sources of the convalescent and acute COVID-19 samples. In each case, the material was cDNA or gDNA derived from T cells, B-cell-depleted T cells, or PBMCs.

In the authors' methods: Reference gene primer amplification gave nucleated cell count estimates. Sequenced by immunoSEQ multiplex PCR; TCRdb stores in-frame clones only, minus some. The V and J calls and clone size are taken from that table; D and trimming were inferred from the DNA. Of 230,000 or so clones listed, about four fifths are singletons. The CDR3 is 14 residues long. V was cut by 8 bases and J by 2 bases, with 12 bases left in between. Germline assignment: CDR1 KGHSH and CDR2 LQKENI. The Seattle site enrolled patients during active infection and followed them longitudinally. V usage is TRBV18 and J usage is TRBJ2-2; D gene ambiguous. The sample was peripheral blood. This receptor was taken from a woman of 80 years or more with COVID-19, enrolled during active disease. The CDR3 coding sequence is TGTGCCAGCCTCCTTAGTTCTAACACCGGGGAGCTGTTTTTT. Amino acid sequence: CASLLSSNTGELFF.